This TCR beta chain was captured by sequencing in a study of T-cell reconstitution after alpha-beta-depleted transplantation in children. Study-wide results and limits: About two months after transplant, alpha-beta T cells reportedly came from several hundred expanded graft clones. Surviving thymic progenitors and recipient T cells were the source of high TCRbeta diversity at day 60 in some patients. T-cell counts and diversity at one year post-transplant came mainly from newly produced T cells.

The V and J ends lost 0 bases and 12 bases, in that order; junction bases with no gene match: 8. CDR3 length: 16 residues. The germline gives CDR1 SGHRS, CDR2 YFSETQ. A TCRbeta library incorporating unique molecular identifiers was prepared. TCRdb re-called the PCR reads with MiXCR, one entry per CDR3 protein. This sample has about 310,000 distinct CDR3 sequences, with around 20% found just once. With regard to this clonotype: Antigen: not known.

The receptor was isolated from a male patient aged 10-17 years who had a stem cell transplant for acute lymphoblastic leukemia, so the T cells may come from the graft donor. The sequencing here drew on PBMCs, mostly from graft donor cells, taken 180 days after TCRalphabeta/CD19-depleted stem cell transplant. The chain combines TRBV5-1 with TRBJ2-1; TRBD2 agrees at 14 bases. CDR3 sequence reads: CASSLDPTSGRAGQFF. CDR3 DNA sequence: TGCGCCAGCAGCTTGGACCCGACTAGCGGGAGGGCCGGGCAGTTCTTC.